This T cell receptor (beta chain) was documented in a study of neurological immune-mediated disorders. Findings and limits, study-wide: Healthy controls had more TCR clonal expansion than multiple sclerosis, which showed the least, whereas HTLV-1-associated myelopathy showed the most.

Turning to this clonotype: Its cognate antigen is unknown.

The CDR3 totals 13 residues. Trimming shortened V by 2 bases and J by 4 bases, and 8 bases separated the two germline ends. From germline, CDR1 is SGHTA and CDR2 FQGTGA. The cDNA was generated by 5'RACE with 10-nucleotide random UMIs. MiXCR was run by TCRdb on the 5' RACE reads, yielding one entry per CDR3 protein. In the table there are tens of thousands of distinct CDR3 sequences, about 9.4% of which are singletons. The rearrangement links TRBV7-3 to TRBJ1-1; no clear D. The sequencing sample was made of PBMCs. The receptor comes from a man aged 35 to 55 in good health. In DNA form, the CDR3 reads TGTGCCAGCAGCTTACTCCGGGCCACTGAAGCTTTCTTT. Protein product: CASSLLRATEAFF.